This TCR beta chain was recorded in a study of regulatory T cells in long-lasting Graves disease (dated by TCRdb to 2020 to 2022). Concerning the study at large: Antithyroid drugs had been taken for less than 3 months by newly diagnosed Graves' disease patients. Persistent Graves' disease patients were compared with newly diagnosed Graves' disease patients by peripheral blood TCR sequencing and RNA sequencing. The study was conducted in China and was registered as a clinical trial. A total of some 35 samples underwent TCR sequencing, from about 13 patients with persistent Graves' disease and some 20 patients with newly diagnosed Graves' disease. Results the study describes overall, beyond this receptor: TRBV28, TRBJ1-2 and TRBJ2-5 were preferentially used in persistent disease, while TRBV20-1 and TRBJ2-1 were favored in newly diagnosed disease. Because the primary lesion, thyroid tissue, could not be accessed, the study looked at peripheral blood alone. Sequencing and analysis were restricted to the TCR beta chain. The small sample size was acknowledged by the authors as a limitation that may reduce accuracy. Compared with newly diagnosed patients, patients with persistent Graves' disease had lower TCR Shannon entropy and fewer highly expanded clones, which suggests clonal expansion. Persistent patients shared more public clonotypes among themselves (over 2,500) than newly diagnosed patients did (about 970).

To prepare the library, multiplex PCR was applied. Instrument on record: Illumina HiSeq 4000. CDR3 regions were amplified by Arm-PCR with iRepertoire HTBI primers to construct TCR beta libraries. Before sequencing, the PCR products underwent gel purification. The source study handled its data this way. Gene usage analysis of CDR3 amino acid clonotypes relied on the 60 or so TRBV and 15 or so TRBJ segments identified across samples. COPE and FqMerger were used to merge the filtered high-quality paired reads into contigs. BLAST was used to align contigs to IMGT TRBV, TRBD and TRBJ reference genes, and CDR3 was defined according to IMGT. Any clonotype with a frequency above 0.1% was classified as a highly expanded clone. Shannon entropy was used to measure repertoire diversity, and the Gini coefficient was used to measure V-J evenness. Clonotypes shared by more than one individual were considered public. TCRdb redid the processing of the public reads, applying fastp at Q25 and MiXCR, and retained in-frame beta chains. Rows with a matching CDR3 protein are joined into one entry that keeps the most common DNA and genes. The V and J calls, along with clone size, are taken from TCRdb and not from the paper's own processing. In this sample the table shows some 320,000 distinct CDR3 sequences, 18% of which occur a single time. In total, the top ten clones hold roughly 35% of the sample.

The germline V end is reduced by 4 bases and the J end by 3 bases; junction bases left unmatched: 5. Including cysteine and phenylalanine, the CDR3 has 16 amino acids. This entry keeps only the CDR3 DNA: 48 bases, framed from base 1. The CDR1 and CDR2 encoded by the germline V gene (reference sequence) are PRHDT and FYEKMQ. Only one count was recorded for this clonotype. Its antigen is currently not known. Qualities for individual bases were not recorded, and no much larger clone is one base off. Single-read evidence is weak. The sample's time point label, in plain terms: newly diagnosed GD, antithyroid drugs for less than 3 months. For both TCR sequencing and RNA sequencing, RNA was extracted from PBMCs using TRIzol. The diagnosis of Graves' disease was made according to American Thyroid Association guidelines. Patients were recruited from an endocrinology department in Xi'an, China. Each patient gave roughly 10 milliliters of peripheral blood, collected in an EDTA anticoagulant tube. Ficoll Paque Plus density gradient separation was used to isolate PBMCs, and no additional T cell sorting was done. RNA quality was checked with an Agilent 2100 Bioanalyzer and agarose gel, and concentration with a NanoDrop 2000.

The V and J genes are TRBV13 and TRBJ2-1, with 11 junctional bases fitting TRBD2. Sequencing was performed on peripheral blood mononuclear cells (PBMCs), taken at new diagnosis, from a patient treated with antithyroid drugs. The sequence was obtained from a female donor with Graves disease. Read as DNA, the sequence is TGTGCCAGCAGCTCCCGTCTAGCGGGAGGCTACAATGAGCAGTTCTTC. Translated, it reads CASSSRLAGGYNEQFF.